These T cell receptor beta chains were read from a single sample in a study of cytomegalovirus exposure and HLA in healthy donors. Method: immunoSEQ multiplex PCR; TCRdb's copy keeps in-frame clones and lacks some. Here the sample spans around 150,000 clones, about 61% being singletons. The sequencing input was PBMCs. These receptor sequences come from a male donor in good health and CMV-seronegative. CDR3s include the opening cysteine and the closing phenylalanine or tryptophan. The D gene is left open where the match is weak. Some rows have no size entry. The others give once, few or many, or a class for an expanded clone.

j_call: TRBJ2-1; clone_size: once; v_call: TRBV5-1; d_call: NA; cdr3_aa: CASSLESGEQFF; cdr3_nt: TGCGCCAGCAGCTTGGAGTCGGGTGAGCAGTTCTTC
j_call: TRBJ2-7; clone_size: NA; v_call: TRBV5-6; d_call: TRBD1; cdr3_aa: CASSWGTGGSYEQYF; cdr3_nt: TGTGCCAGCAGCTGGGGGACAGGGGGCTCCTACGAGCAGTACTTC
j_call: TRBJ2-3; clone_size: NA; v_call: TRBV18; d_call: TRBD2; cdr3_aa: CASAPSGGATDTQYF; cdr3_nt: TGTGCCAGCGCTCCTAGCGGGGGGGCAACAGATACGCAGTATTTT
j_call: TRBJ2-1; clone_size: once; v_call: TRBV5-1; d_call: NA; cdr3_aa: CASSLAGDYNEQFF; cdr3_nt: TGCGCCAGCAGCTTGGCGGGGGACTACAATGAGCAGTTCTTC
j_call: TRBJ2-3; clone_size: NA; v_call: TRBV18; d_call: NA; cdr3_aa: CASSPAGDTQYF; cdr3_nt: TGTGCCAGCTCACCCGCCGGAGATACGCAGTATTTT
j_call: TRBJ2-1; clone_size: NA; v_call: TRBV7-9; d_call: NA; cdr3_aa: CASSLGGPGNEQFF; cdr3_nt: TGTGCCAGCAGCTTGGGGGGTCCGGGTAATGAGCAGTTCTTC
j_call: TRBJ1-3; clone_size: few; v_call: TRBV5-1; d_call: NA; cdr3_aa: CASSVQPGNTIYF; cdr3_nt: TGCGCCAGCAGCGTACAACCTGGAAACACCATATATTTT
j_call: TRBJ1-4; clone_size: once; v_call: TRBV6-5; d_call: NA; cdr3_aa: CASSGFAGFSEKLFF; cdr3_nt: TGTGCCAGCAGTGGATTCGCAGGGTTTAGTGAAAAACTGTTTTTT
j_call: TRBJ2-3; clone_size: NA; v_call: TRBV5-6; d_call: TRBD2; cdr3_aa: CASIRRTSGVTDTQYF; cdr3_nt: TGTGCCAGCATCAGGCGGACTAGCGGGGTCACAGATACGCAGTATTTT
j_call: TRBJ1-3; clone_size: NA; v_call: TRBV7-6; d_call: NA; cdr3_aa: CASSPQAVSGNTIYF; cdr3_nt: TGTGCCAGCAGCCCACAGGCAGTCTCTGGAAACACCATATATTTT
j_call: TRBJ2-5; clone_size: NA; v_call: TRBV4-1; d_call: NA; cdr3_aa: CASSPTVGQETQYF; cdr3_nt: TGCGCCAGCAGCCCGACAGTCGGGCAAGAGACCCAGTACTTC
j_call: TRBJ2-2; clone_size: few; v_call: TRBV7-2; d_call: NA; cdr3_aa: CASQPMGRWGIPGELFF; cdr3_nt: TGTGCCAGCCAACCGATGGGGAGGTGGGGAATTCCCGGGGAGCTGTTTTTT
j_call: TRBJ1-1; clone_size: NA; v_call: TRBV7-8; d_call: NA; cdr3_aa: CASSPRQAQAGTEAFF; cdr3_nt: TGTGCCAGCAGCCCGCGACAGGCGCAAGCGGGAACTGAAGCTTTCTTT
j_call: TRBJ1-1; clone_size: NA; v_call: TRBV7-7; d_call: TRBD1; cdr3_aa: CASSPSPGGLSEAFF; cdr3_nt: TGTGCCAGCAGCCCTTCCCCAGGGGGCCTCTCTGAAGCTTTCTTT
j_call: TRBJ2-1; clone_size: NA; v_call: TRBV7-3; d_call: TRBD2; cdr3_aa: CASSTMGLADAYNEQFF; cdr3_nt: TGTGCCAGCAGCACTATGGGACTAGCGGACGCCTACAATGAGCAGTTCTTC
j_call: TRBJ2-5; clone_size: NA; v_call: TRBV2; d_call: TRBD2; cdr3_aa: CASTRGGARETQYF; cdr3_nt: TGTGCCAGCACGCGCGGGGGGGCGCGGGAGACCCAGTACTTC
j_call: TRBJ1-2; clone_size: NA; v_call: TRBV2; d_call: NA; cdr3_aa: CASSVYGVQGYTF; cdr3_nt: TGTGCCAGCAGTGTTTATGGAGTTCAAGGCTACACCTTC
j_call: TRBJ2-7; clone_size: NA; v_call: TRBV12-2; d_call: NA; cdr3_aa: CASPTPRDRGYEQYF; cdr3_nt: TGTGCAAGTCCTACCCCCCGGGACAGGGGCTACGAGCAGTACTTC
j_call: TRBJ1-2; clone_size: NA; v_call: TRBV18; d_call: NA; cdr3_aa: CASSPTEPKRGYTF; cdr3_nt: TGTGCCAGCTCACCAACGGAGCCTAAGAGGGGCTACACCTTC
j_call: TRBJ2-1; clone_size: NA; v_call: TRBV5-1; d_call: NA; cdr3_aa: CASSLELNAGNEQFF; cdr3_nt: TGCGCCAGCAGCTTGGAACTGAATGCGGGGAATGAGCAGTTCTTC
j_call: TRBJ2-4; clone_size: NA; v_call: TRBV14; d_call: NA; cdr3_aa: CASSVTKNIQYF; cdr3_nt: TGTGCCAGCAGCGTCACCAAAAACATTCAGTACTTC
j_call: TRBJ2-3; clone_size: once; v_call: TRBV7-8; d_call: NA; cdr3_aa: CASSPRQDTQYF; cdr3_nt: TGTGCCAGCAGCCCGCGGCAGGATACGCAGTATTTT
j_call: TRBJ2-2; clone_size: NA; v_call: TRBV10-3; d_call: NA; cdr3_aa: CAIRGAGATRDTGELFF; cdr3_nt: TGTGCCATCAGGGGGGCGGGGGCCACCCGGGACACCGGGGAGCTGTTTTTT
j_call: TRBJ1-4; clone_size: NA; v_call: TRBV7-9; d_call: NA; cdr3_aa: CASSSRQVEKLFF; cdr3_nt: TGTGCCAGCAGCTCGAGACAGGTAGAAAAACTGTTTTTT
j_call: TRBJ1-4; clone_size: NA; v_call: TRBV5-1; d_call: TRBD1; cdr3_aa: CASSLTRQGGYRGEKLFF; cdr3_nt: TGCGCCAGCAGCTTAACAAGACAGGGGGGATATCGGGGCGAAAAACTGTTTTTT